The T cell receptor beta chain described here comes from a study of T cells expressing NK-cell markers. Study-level points and caveats: Clarity on HCMV specificity was lacking for the expanded NKG2C+ T cell clones. Among CD8+ T cells from five or six donors, dominant NKG2C+ clonotypes accounted for about 1.0-7.5%.

As for this clonotype: Its specificity is unknown.

This CDR3 region has 14 residues. Germline V lookup: CDR1 SGDLS, CDR2 YYNGEE. A 5'RACE template switching approach incorporating UMIs was used to make TCR beta cDNA. One entry per CDR3 protein, without DNA, is what TCRdb gives after re-calling the 5' RACE reads. Its clone listing holds 440,000 or so distinct CDR3 sequences. The J gene is TRBJ2-7, the V gene TRBV9; there is no DNA to check the TCRdb D call of TRBD2. The TCR was taken from a woman aged 18-70 years in good health. Sequenced material: blood T cells: a sorted CD56 or NKG2C T cell subset, CD4+ or CD8+ T cells, or bulk PBMC T cells (not recorded which). This CDR3 is CASSVGGRGSEQYF.